The 16 T cell receptor beta chains in this list originate from one sample, sequenced in a study of CD8 T cells in ankylosing spondylitis. Via MiXCR, TCRdb re-called the 5' RACE reads, giving one row per CDR3 protein. The table lists about 140,000 distinct CDR3 sequences, roughly 6.6% of them singletons. Material for sequencing was blood, either unsorted or a sorted T cell fraction (not recorded which). These receptor sequences come from a female donor with ankylosing spondylitis or in good health (not recorded which).

Of note for this clonotype: One end of the junction fails to match germline, which may point to a read error. This rearrangement joins TRBV7-7 to TRBJ1-2; 9 bases are shared with TRBD1. Per the germline V gene, CDR1 is SSHAT and CDR2 is FNYEAQ (reference sequence). The CDR3 runs to 16 residues. CDR3 amino acids: CASSFIQGAHNYGYTF. The CDR3 region has the DNA TGTGCTAGCAGCTTTATACAGGGGGCGCACAACTATGGCTACACCTTC.

This clonotype was observed at least ten times. The chain links TRBV29-1 to TRBJ2-7, with D perhaps TRBD1 (5 bases). V shed 3 bases and J shed 6 bases, with 9 bases lying between them. The CDR3 extends over 11 amino acids. Germline CDR1 reads SQVTM; CDR2 reads ANQGSEA. The CDR3 nucleotides read TGCAGCGTTGACCTAGGGGTCGAGCAGTACTTC. It specifies CSVDLGVEQYF.

The chain has TRBV27 and TRBJ2-7; weak D call: TRBD2 (5 bases). CDR1 and CDR2 from the germline V gene are MNHEY and SMNVEV (reference sequence). Trimming pared 3 bases from V and 6 bases from J, leaving 12 bases between. The CDR3 totals 13 residues. The CDR3 here is CASSFFARGEQYF. DNA for the CDR3: TGTGCCAGCAGTTTCTTCGCCCGGGGCGAGCAGTACTTC.

This clonotype was picked up a small number of times. V usage is TRBV12-3 or TRBV12-4 and J usage is TRBJ2-2; D uncertain. Trimming left V 7 bases short and J 4 bases short, with 7 bases between. The CDR3 length is 12 residues. The CDR3 DNA reads TGTGCCAGCACCAGCCCCACCGGGGAGCTGTTTTTT. Encoded protein: CASTSPTGELFF.

This clonotype was detected many times. V gene TRBV4-3 combines with J gene TRBJ2-7; the match to TRBD1 covers 8 bases. With 4 bases clipped from V and 2 bases from J, the junction kept 7 bases outside the gene matches. From germline, CDR1 is LGHNA and CDR2 YSLEER. This CDR3 has 15 residues. In nucleotides, the CDR3 is TGCGCCAGCAGCCCGGCGGACAGGGTCCCCTACGAGCAGTACTTC. It translates to CASSPADRVPYEQYF.

This clonotype was seen at least ten times. The gene calls are TRBV19 and TRBJ1-2, with TRBD1 matching 11 bases. This CDR3 comprises 13 residues. Germline trimming cut 7 bases from V and 6 bases from J; bases unmatched to any gene: 4. Germline CDR1 is LNHDA and CDR2 is SQIVND (reference sequence). The CDR3 spells CASTRTGGDGYTF. CDR3 DNA: TGTGCCAGTACTAGGACAGGGGGCGATGGCTACACCTTC.

Ten or more counts support this clonotype. The chain links TRBV28 to TRBJ1-2; D is unclear. V was clipped by 8 bases and J by 2 bases, with 6 bases between them. Germline V CDR1 and CDR2: MDHEN, SYDVKM. The CDR3 runs to 11 residues. DNA for the CDR3: TGTGCCAGCCTATTCAACTATGGCTACACCTTC. Translating gives CASLFNYGYTF.

Many counts were recorded for this clonotype. The genes are TRBV12-3 or TRBV12-4 and TRBJ1-1; no firm D call. The CDR3 has 15 residues. The V and J ends lost 6 bases and 1 base respectively, with 15 bases between them. The CDR3 protein is CASRPEGKPNTEAFF. As DNA, the CDR3 is TGTGCCAGCAGGCCGGAGGGCAAGCCGAACACTGAAGCTTTCTTT.

Many counts were recorded for this clonotype. This chain connects TRBV29-1 to TRBJ1-2; tentatively, D is TRBD1 (5 bases). This CDR3 contains 13 residues. Germline V CDR1 and CDR2: SQVTM, ANQGSEA. V lost 3 bases, J lost 7 bases, and 15 bases lay in between. The CDR3: CSVESQGFGGYTF. The DNA for the CDR3 is TGCAGCGTTGAGAGTCAGGGTTTCGGTGGCTACACCTTC. Full variable domain (rest looked up from reference TRBV29-1 and TRBJ1-2): SAVISQKPSRDICQRGTSLTIQCQVDSQVTMMFWYRQQPGQSLTLIATANQGSEATYESGFVIDKFPISRPNLTFSTLTVSNMSPEDSSIYLCSVESQGFGGYTFGSGTRLTVV.

This clonotype was recorded many times. The chain links TRBV20-1 to TRBJ2-3; the D call may be TRBD1 or TRBD2 (6 bases each). CDR3 length: 14 amino acids. Germline lookup yields CDR1 DFQATT and CDR2 SNEGSKA (reference sequence). Trimming cost V 5 bases and J 4 bases, with 16 bases left between them. CDR3 residues: CSASAWRGSDTQYF. The DNA of the CDR3 is TGCAGTGCTTCGGCCTGGAGGGGGTCAGATACGCAGTATTTT.

This clonotype has a count of ten or more. The rearrangement joins TRBV20-1 to TRBJ2-1, with D possibly TRBD1 on 5 matching bases. The CDR3 covers 13 residues. Germline CDR1 and CDR2: DFQATT and SNEGSKA (reference sequence). Trimming cost V 1 base and J 7 bases, with 11 bases left between them. The CDR3 here is CSARGLKGNEQFF. The CDR3 nucleotides read TGCAGTGCTAGAGGATTGAAGGGGAATGAGCAGTTCTTC.

The rearrangement links TRBV5-4 to TRBJ1-6, with TRBD1 matching 8 bases. Losses at the gene ends were 5 bases for V and 6 bases for J; bases not matched to a gene: 10. Germline V gives CDR1 SGHNT, CDR2 YYREEE (reference sequence). The CDR3 runs 16 residues. CDR3 loop: CASRTVRTGFNSPLHF. CDR3 sequence (DNA): TGTGCCAGCAGGACCGTTAGGACAGGGTTTAATTCACCCCTCCACTTT.

This clonotype showed up many times. The rearrangement links TRBV7-8 to TRBJ1-5, with D perhaps TRBD1 (5 bases). CDR1 and CDR2 (germline): SGHVS, FQNEAQ. CDR3 size: 14 residues. The V end lost 1 base, the J end lost 7 bases, and 11 bases lay between the germline ends. For the CDR3, the DNA is TGTGCCAGCAGCTTAGGTGTGGGGACCCAGCCCCAGCATTTT. This codes for CASSLGVGTQPQHF.

This clonotype was seen repeatedly, ten times or more. The chain combines TRBV12-3 or TRBV12-4 with TRBJ1-1, with D possibly TRBD1 on 6 matching bases. The CDR3 consists of 13 residues. V lost 3 bases and J lost 4, with 9 bases in between. CDR3 in amino acids: CASSFARGTEAFF. Written as DNA, the CDR3 is TGTGCCAGCAGTTTCGCCAGGGGCACTGAAGCTTTCTTT.

Many counts were recorded for this clonotype. This chain joins TRBV4-2 and TRBJ2-5, with TRBD2 identical over 8 bases. Per the germline V gene, CDR1 is LGHNA and CDR2 is YNFKEQ. The V segment lost 0 bases and the J segment 5 bases; nucleotides outside the gene matches: 11. The length of the CDR3 is 17 residues. CDR3 in amino acids: CASSQDGGLVPGETQYF. CDR3 coding DNA: TGTGCCAGCAGCCAAGATGGGGGACTAGTTCCCGGGGAGACCCAGTACTTC.

Ten or more counts support this clonotype. The V and J genes are TRBV9 and TRBJ2-3; D gene uncertain. The CDR3 consists of 12 residues. Trimming took off 4 bases at V and 2 bases at J, with 5 bases between the two ends. Germline V lookup: CDR1 SGDLS, CDR2 YYNGEE. The CDR3 coding sequence is TGTGCCAGCAGCCCCAACACAGATACGCAGTATTTT. It codes for CASSPNTDTQYF.